This T cell receptor beta chain was recovered during a study of shared clonotypes between healthy human individuals. Looked up from germline, CDR1 is SGHTS and CDR2 is YDEGEE. V shed 5 bases and J 2 bases; nucleotides not matched to a gene: 12. There are 18 residues in the CDR3. Once extracted for a subset, genomic DNA was divided evenly among several immunoSEQ plates. Produced via immunoSEQ multiplex PCR; TCRdb's table is partial and in-frame only. The sample lists some 500,000 clones, more than 70% occurring once. The sequencing input was PBMCs. V and J are TRBV5-8 and TRBJ2-1, with TRBD2 identical over 11 bases. This receptor was taken from a woman aged 40-49 years in good health. Some clones in this sample may be carry-over from other donors' samples. CDR3 nucleotide sequence: TGTGCCAGCAGGCGTACTAGCGGGAGAAAAGGTCCCTACAATGAGCAGTTCTTC. Its protein is CASRRTSGRKGPYNEQFF.